This TCR beta chain was retrieved from a study of blood T cell repertoires in COVID-19. Study at large: Acute and convalescent COVID-19 samples came from the United States, Italy and Spain. Nucleic acid was either cDNA or gDNA, and it came from T cells, B-cell-depleted T cells, or PBMCs.

Original handling: Researchers report that nucleated cell counts were estimated from reference gene primer amplification. Clones were read by immunoSEQ multiplex PCR, and TCRdb kept only the in-frame ones, dropping some. V and J calls and clone size are copied from that table; D and trimming were computed from the DNA. The sample lists 170,000 or so clones; 75% to 90% were seen once. CDR1 is SGHTA, CDR2 FQGTGA, per germline. The germline V and J ends were trimmed by 5 bases and 3 bases, with 11 bases remaining between them. The CDR3 is 13 residues long. Only a few counts were recorded for this clone. The rearrangement links TRBV7-3 to TRBJ2-7, with TRBD1 as a possible D gene (6 bases). The sample consisted of peripheral blood. The TCR sequence derives from a woman aged 60-75 years with acute or convalescent COVID-19. The CDR3 loop is CASSRDTNYEQYF. The DNA for the CDR3 is TGTGCCAGCAGCCGGGACACTAACTACGAGCAGTACTTC. Based on the CDR3 plus reference TRBV7-3 and TRBJ2-7, the full variable domain is GAGVSQTPSNKVTEKGKYVELRCDPISGHTALYWYRQSLGQGPEFLIYFQGTGAADDSGLPNDRFFAVRPEGSVSTLKIQRTERGDSAVYLCASSRDTNYEQYFGPGTRLTVT.